This TCR beta chain was identified during a study of T cell responses to AZD1222 COVID-19 vaccine. Generated by immunoSEQ multiplex PCR, the TCRdb table keeps only in-frame clones and is missing some. The sample shows some 170,000 clones, roughly 91% of them seen only once. The ends were cut back, 4 bases at V and 9 bases at J, with 11 bases in the middle. CDR1 is DFQATT and CDR2 is SNEGSKA in the germline V gene (reference sequence). The CDR3 covers 11 residues. Study-level findings and limits: Donors were mostly white British, more females; clonal diversity possibly underestimated. Regions 160-218 and 743-854 dominated among vaccine-associated CD4 TCRs spanning spike. In all cases, repertoires were sampled only after the peak T cell response.

To note about this clone: Antigen: not known.

The sequenced sample was peripheral blood, obtained on day 0 of AZD1222 vaccination. The chain has TRBV20-1 and TRBJ2-3; TRBD2 is a possible D gene (6 bases). This clonotype was sampled from an adult in good health. The CDR3 region has the DNA TGCAGTGCTACCGGGACTGAAACGCAGTATTTT. Its protein is CSATGTETQYF.